One and the same sample provided the 22 T cell receptor beta chains below, sequenced in a study of cytomegalovirus exposure and HLA in healthy donors. Primers: 60 Vbeta forward and 13 Jbeta reverse. Here immunoSEQ multiplex PCR was the method, and the copy in TCRdb shows in-frame clones only, minus some. The repertoire has approximately 44,000 clones, 81% of them found once; the top ten carry around 3%. The sample was PBMCs. These receptors originate from a man in his fifties in good health and CMV-seronegative.

This clone was seen more than once but under ten times. The V and J genes are TRBV15 and TRBJ1-5; D is ambiguous. This CDR3 is built from 14 residues. V lost 1 base and J 5 bases, leaving 9 bases between the germline ends. Germline V lookup: CDR1 LNHNV, CDR2 YYDKDF (reference sequence). The CDR3 is CATSRGEAYQPQHF. CDR3 DNA sequence: TGTGCCACCAGCAGAGGCGAAGCTTATCAGCCCCAGCATTTT.

This chain joins TRBV19 and TRBJ2-2, with D perhaps TRBD1 (6 bases). CDR3 length: 16 residues. The V gene lost 3 bases and the J gene lost 0 bases, with 11 bases spanning the gap. Looked up from germline, CDR1 is LNHDA and CDR2 is SQIVND (reference sequence). DNA of the CDR3: TGTGCCAGTAGTATTGGACAGCGCGCGAACACCGGGGAGCTGTTTTTT. It translates to CASSIGQRANTGELFF.

The genes are TRBV7-9 and TRBJ2-7; D remains unclear. V lost 2 bases and J 1 base, leaving 12 bases between the germline ends. The CDR3 contains 15 residues. Germline-derived CDR1 and CDR2 are SEHNR and FQNEAQ (reference sequence). CDR3 residues: CASSLMTSASYEQYF. DNA of the CDR3: TGTGCCAGCAGCTTAATGACAAGTGCATCCTACGAGCAGTACTTC.

This clone has a single count. The CDR3 nucleotides are TGTGCCAGCAGTTTCCGACTAGCGGGAACTAATTACAATGAGCAGTTCTTC. Translated: CASSFRLAGTNYNEQFF. The rearrangement joins TRBV27 to TRBJ2-1; 11 positions match TRBD2. CDR3 size: 17 residues. V was pared by 3 bases and J by 4 bases, with 8 bases of the junction left unmatched. Germline V gene sequence: CDR1 MNHEY, CDR2 SMNVEV (reference sequence).

The J gene is TRBJ1-4, the V gene TRBV5-6; unclear D gene. The CDR3 has 15 residues. V was clipped by 0 bases and J by 3 bases, with 9 bases between them. The V gene's germline CDR1 is SGHDT and CDR2 YYEEEE. The CDR3 spells CASSLGAGPNEKLFF. The CDR3 DNA sequence: TGTGCCAGCAGCTTGGGGGCTGGGCCTAATGAAAAACTGTTTTTT.

A few counts support this clone. The chain has TRBV19 and TRBJ1-1; no firm D call. V was cut by 7 bases and J by 1 base, with 7 bases left in between. CDR1 is LNHDA and CDR2 is SQIVND in the germline V gene (reference sequence). The CDR3 loop spans 12 amino acids. The CDR3 loop reads CASTGPNTEAFF. CDR3 sequence (DNA): TGTGCCAGTACAGGTCCGAACACTGAAGCTTTCTTT.

V is TRBV5-4 and J is TRBJ1-2; no reliable D call. CDR3 length: 14 residues. From germline, CDR1 is SGHNT and CDR2 YYREEE (reference sequence). The V gene lost 1 base and the J gene lost 0 bases, with 7 bases spanning the gap. The CDR3 region has the DNA TGTGCCAGCAGCTTGTTGGGAGCTAACTATGGCTACACCTTC. This encodes CASSLLGANYGYTF.

The genes are TRBV5-6 and TRBJ1-5, with D maybe TRBD1 (5 bases). Per the germline V gene, CDR1 is SGHDT and CDR2 is YYEEEE. The CDR3 covers 16 residues. Trimming took 4 bases from V and 1 from J, leaving 15 bases between them. Here the CDR3 reads CASSHGAGGSNQPQHF. CDR3 sequence (DNA): TGTGCCAGCAGCCATGGAGCGGGGGGAAGCAATCAGCCCCAGCATTTT.

The J gene is TRBJ1-2, the V gene TRBV10-3; no firm D call. V was shortened by 3 bases and J by 3 bases, with 5 bases between the two germline ends. The germline V gene encodes CDR1 ENHRY and CDR2 SYGVKD. CDR3 length equals 12 residues. The CDR3 loop is CAISETDYGYTF. The DNA of the CDR3 is TGTGCCATCAGTGAAACGGACTATGGCTACACCTTC.

V gene TRBV20-1 combines with J gene TRBJ1-2; 8 bases map to TRBD1. The germline V gene has CDR1 DFQATT and CDR2 SNEGSKA (reference sequence). Trimming took 5 bases from V and 8 from J; bases not matched to a gene: 4. The CDR3 length is 11 residues. The CDR3 loop is CSAYRGDGYTF. CDR3 nucleotide sequence: TGCAGTGCTTACAGGGGGGACGGCTACACCTTC.

This chain links TRBV7-3 with TRBJ2-1; the D is unclear. The CDR3 has 12 residues. Trimming took 5 bases from V and 10 from J, leaving 12 bases between them. Germline CDR1 is SGHTA and CDR2 is FQGTGA. CDR3 amino acids: CASSVDGSEQFF. The CDR3 bases are TGTGCCAGCAGCGTTGACGGGTCCGAGCAGTTCTTC.

J is TRBJ2-5 and V is TRBV5-1; TRBD1 agrees at 8 bases. Germline V gene data show CDR1 as SGHRS and CDR2 as YFSETQ. V was pared by 4 bases and J by 5 bases, with 7 bases of the junction left unmatched. This CDR3 has 14 amino acids. The CDR3 DNA sequence: TGCGCCAGCAGCCTGATAACAGGGGGGGAGACCCAGTACTTC. This codes for CASSLITGGETQYF.

The V call is TRBV15, the J call TRBJ1-1; D is unclear. V was clipped by 6 bases and J by 1 base, with 9 bases between them. The CDR3 sequence is 13 residues long. Germline values: CDR1 LNHNV, CDR2 YYDKDF (reference sequence). For the CDR3, the DNA is TGTGCCACCAGTTCTTACAGGAACACTGAAGCTTTCTTT. This sequence encodes CATSSYRNTEAFF.

The chain combines TRBV9 with TRBJ2-1, with 12 positions matching TRBD2. The CDR3 runs to 16 residues. Germline V gene data show CDR1 as SGDLS and CDR2 as YYNGEE. V trimming: 0 bases; J trimming: 6 bases; junction bases outside the gene matches: 4. CDR3 residues: CASSVGGTSGFNEQFF. CDR3 DNA: TGTGCCAGCAGCGTAGGGGGGACTAGCGGGTTCAATGAGCAGTTCTTC.

This rearrangement joins TRBV18 to TRBJ2-2; 7 bases map to TRBD1. Trimming at V came to 2 bases and at J to 5 bases, leaving 5 bases not matched to a gene. The CDR3 runs 15 residues. From germline, CDR1 is KGHSH and CDR2 LQKENI. CDR3 residues: CASSPGTVGTGELFF. CDR3 in DNA: TGTGCCAGCTCACCAGGGACAGTCGGTACCGGGGAGCTGTTTTTT.

The J gene is TRBJ2-6, the V gene TRBV7-2; D is perhaps TRBD2 (6 bases). The germline V gene encodes CDR1 SGHTA and CDR2 FQGNSA. Trimming stripped 7 bases from V and 0 bases from J, with 13 bases between. CDR3 size: 16 residues. This chain's CDR3 is CASTPWGVSGANVLTF. DNA for the CDR3: TGTGCCAGCACCCCGTGGGGGGTCTCTGGGGCCAACGTCCTGACTTTC.

V and J are TRBV7-9 and TRBJ2-5; the match to TRBD2 covers 15 bases. Germline assignment: CDR1 SEHNR and CDR2 FQNEAQ (reference sequence). The J segment lost 5 bases and the V segment lost 1 base, leaving 2 bases of the junction unmatched. This CDR3 has 16 amino acids. The CDR3 bases are TGTGCCAGCAGCTTAGGGACTAGCGGGAGGGTCGAGACCCAGTACTTC. It is translated as CASSLGTSGRVETQYF.

A note on this clone: One end of the junction fails to match germline, which may point to a read error. The chain has TRBV7-9 and TRBJ2-7; a weak D match, TRBD1 (6 bases). Germline CDR1 SEHNR, CDR2 FQNEAQ (reference sequence). CDR3 length: 12 residues. The CDR3 DNA sequence: TGTTCCAGCAGCACAAACAGGGACGAGCAGTACTTC. Its protein product is CSSSTNRDEQYF.

This clone was recorded once. This chain links TRBV7-2 with TRBJ1-5; 7 bases align to TRBD1. Trimming took 4 bases from V and 5 from J; bases not matched to a gene: 8. This CDR3 is built from 15 residues. Germline CDR1 is SGHTA and CDR2 is FQGNSA. The CDR3 region is CASSSGTVNYQPQHF. The CDR3 nucleotides read TGTGCCAGCAGCTCAGGGACAGTGAATTATCAGCCCCAGCATTTT.

J is TRBJ2-7 and V is TRBV19; weak D call: TRBD1 (5 bases). Trimming removed 3 bases from V and 2 bases from J, with 14 bases in between. There are 15 residues in the CDR3. The germline V gene has CDR1 LNHDA and CDR2 SQIVND (reference sequence). The CDR3 region is CASSIRTTRTYEQYF. CDR3 nucleotide sequence: TGTGCCAGTAGTATTCGGACAACGAGAACCTACGAGCAGTACTTC.

The rearrangement links TRBV28 to TRBJ1-6; D unresolved. Deletions cut 6 bases from V and 10 bases from J, with 13 bases between. Germline assignment: CDR1 MDHEN and CDR2 SYDVKM. The CDR3 loop spans 13 amino acids. CDR3: CASRRYGGSPLHF. For the CDR3, the DNA is TGTGCCAGCAGGAGATACGGAGGGTCACCCCTCCACTTT. The full variable domain, with the rest looked up from reference TRBV28 and TRBJ1-6, is DVKVTQSSRYLVKRTGEKVFLECVQDMDHENMFWYRQDPGLGLRLIYFSYDVKMKEKGDIPEGYSVSREKKERFSLILESASTNQTSMYLCASRRYGGSPLHFGNGTRLTVT.

This chain links TRBV5-1 with TRBJ2-7; 8 positions match TRBD2. The V gene end was trimmed by 0 bases and the J gene end by 6 bases; junction bases not matched to a gene: 5. This CDR3 contains 14 residues. Germline CDR1 and CDR2: SGHRS and YFSETQ. CDR3 sequence (DNA): TGCGCCAGCAGCTTGGCACTAGCGGAGGCCGAGCAGTACTTC. Its translation is CASSLALAEAEQYF.